This record looks at one T cell receptor beta chain sequence and its context. Primers included in the PCR were 60 Vbeta and 13 Jbeta primers. Only in-frame clones appear in the TCRdb table, and some are missing; sequencing was by immunoSEQ multiplex PCR. This sample yields around 200,000 clones, of which about 83% are seen a single time; 10% belongs to the top ten. Germline CDR1 and CDR2: SGHRS and YFSETQ. The CDR3 consists of 15 residues. Unmatched junction bases numbered 13, after V lost 3 bases and J lost 8 bases. These data belong to a study of cytomegalovirus exposure and HLA in healthy donors. The chain uses TRBV5-1 and TRBJ1-2; 7 positions agree with TRBD1. This sequence was found in a woman between 50 and 59 years old in good health and CMV-seropositive. The sequenced sample was PBMCs. The CDR3 nucleotides are TGCGCCAGCAGCTCTTCGACAGCTGGGACAGAAGGCTACACCTTC. Its protein product is CASSSSTAGTEGYTF.